This T cell receptor beta chain appears in the sequencing data of a study of blood T cell repertoires in COVID-19. Overall study: Sites in the United States, Italy and Spain provided acute and convalescent COVID-19 samples. From T cells, B-cell-depleted T cells, or PBMCs came the material, which was cDNA or gDNA.

As originally analysed: Using reference gene primer amplification, nucleated cell counts were estimated. Libraries were prepared by immunoSEQ multiplex PCR; TCRdb keeps only in-frame clonotypes and omits some of them. The DNA gave D and trimming, while V, J and clone size come from that table. The table records around 46,000 clones, 65% to 90% of them present only once. Sample: peripheral blood. This sequence was found in a man between 40 and 49 years old with acute or convalescent COVID-19.

The CDR3 bases are TGCAGCGTTCGGGGGGGGACCACTGAAGCTTTCTTT. Translation: CSVRGGTTEAFF. This chain uses TRBV29-1 with TRBJ1-1; TRBD1 is a possible D gene (5 bases). Trimming took 5 bases from V and 4 from J, leaving 11 bases between them. Looked up from germline, CDR1 is SQVTM and CDR2 is ANQGSEA. CDR3 length: 12 residues.